Listed below are T cell receptor beta chains from one sample, sequenced in a study of blood T cell repertoires in COVID-19. The method was immunoSEQ multiplex PCR; TCRdb's version includes in-frame clones alone and lacks a portion of them. The table lists under 350,000 clones, 85% of them singletons. The sequencing input was peripheral blood. The receptors here all came from a human donor in a cohort sampled during active COVID-19. CDR3s leave out the opening cysteine and the closing phenylalanine or tryptophan.

length	V	CDR3
13	TRBV6-5	ASSYQDSYTGELF
11	TRBV19	ASKRKGSYEQY
14	TRBV5-1	ASSSRGELLYNEQF
13	TRBV25-1	ASTPGQGMNTEAF
10	TRBV12-3/TRBV12-4	ASSLDLYEAF
13	TRBV7-9	ASSYGGGGTDTQY
10	TRBV28	ASWTTQETQY
13	TRBV19	ASSTQQGRNYGYT
11	TRBV2	ASTGTGFYGYT
12	TRBV7-3	ASSLGDPRDTQY
13	TRBV7-3	ASSLRRGKTDTQY
15	TRBV5-1	ASSPEGGPALNQPQH
12	TRBV3-1/TRBV3-2	ASSLNRVGSPLH
12	TRBV18	ASSPGLAGNEQY
12	TRBV18	ASSPGQAYTEAF
12	TRBV27	ASSSPPTGGGTF
9	TRBV20-1	SAHRGLNYT
13	TRBV2	ASKRTSGGEDTQY
14	TRBV4-1	ASSQHLTLLNTEAF
11	TRBV7-9	ASGPGGTYEQY
14	TRBV10-3	AISESLAGGVDTQY
10	TRBV24-1	ATADRDTEAF
13	TRBV14	ASSLHRGQNAIAF
13	TRBV4-2	ASSQEGGLDSPLH
10	TRBV3-1/TRBV3-2	ASSLRGYEQF
11	TRBV27	ASAGGRSYEQY